This T cell receptor beta chain was retrieved from a study of blood T cell repertoires in COVID-19. Across the study: Acute-phase and convalescent COVID-19 samples originated in the United States, Italy and Spain. T cells, B-cell-depleted T cells, or PBMCs provided the cDNA or gDNA that served as material.

The CDR3 totals 15 residues. V dropped 2 bases and J dropped 5; count of bases not matched to a gene: 3. Germline loops: CDR1 SGHRS, CDR2 YFSETQ. Of note for this clone: Other DNA variants within this sample encode the same CDR3.

In the original processing: Reference gene primer amplification in the assay estimated nucleated cell counts. TCRdb's copy holds only in-frame clones and misses some; the assay was immunoSEQ multiplex PCR. D and trimming come from the DNA, and the V and J calls and clone size come from that table. The sample holds fewer than 250,000 clones, 84% seen once. This chain uses TRBV5-1 with TRBJ1-6; 8 nucleotides match TRBD1. This TCR was recovered from a middle-aged man with acute or convalescent COVID-19. What was sequenced was peripheral blood. The CDR3 DNA sequence: TGCGCCAGCAGCTTACAGGGGGGAGATAATTCACCCCTCCACTTT. Its protein product is CASSLQGGDNSPLHF. Combining the CDR3 with reference TRBV5-1 and TRBJ1-6 gives the whole variable domain KAGVTQTPRYLIKTRGQQVTLSCSPISGHRSVSWYQQTPGQGLQFLFEYFSETQRNKGNFPGRFSGRQFSNSRSEMNVSTLELGDSALYLCASSLQGGDNSPLHFGNGTRLTVT.